These T cell receptor beta chains were read from a single sample in a study of blood T cell repertoires in COVID-19. Here immunoSEQ multiplex PCR was the method, and the copy in TCRdb shows in-frame clones only, minus some. The data contain roughly 150,000 clones, around 81% of them singletons. Sequenced sample: peripheral blood. Receptors were obtained from a man aged 70-80 years with active or convalescent COVID-19. Both conserved end residues are part of each CDR3.

>TRBV2|14|TRBJ2-7
CASSVDRGLYEQYF
>TRBV5-1|16|TRBJ1-2
CASSSRPGDANYGYTF
>TRBV5-4|17|TRBJ2-3
CASSFSSGRNLADTQYF
>TRBV18|14|TRBJ2-4
CASSPLGQGNIQYF
>TRBV5-8|16|TRBJ2-3
CASSARDSYTTDTQYF
>TRBV3-1/TRBV3-2|15|TRBJ1-6
CASSQEEEGRSPLHF
>TRBV5-1|11|TRBJ2-5
CASSSLETQYF
>TRBV5-1|15|TRBJ1-1
CASSLGDTMNTEAFF
>TRBV28|15|TRBJ1-5
CASSQHRVSNQPQHF
>TRBV5-1|15|TRBJ1-1
CASRGTGGLNTEAFF
>TRBV6-2/TRBV6-3|16|TRBJ2-7
CACSELGSGARNEQYF
>TRBV7-3|14|TRBJ2-2
CASSFDMNTGELFF
>TRBV24-1|15|TRBJ2-5
CATSDLTAYQETQYF
>TRBV20-1|13|TRBJ1-2
CSASSGGHYGYTF
>TRBV19|14|TRBJ1-1
CASRVPQGLTEAFF